The clone carrying this TCR beta chain occurred many times. What it binds is not known. Trimming took 7 bases from V and 3 from J, leaving 9 bases between them. The CDR3 covers 12 residues. In germline, CDR1 is SQVTM, CDR2 ANQGSEA. RNA transcripts provided the template for amplifying TCR beta CDR3 regions. HTBI primers primed a first-round RT-PCR, and a second-round multiplex PCR followed. TCRdb called the multiplex PCR reads again in MiXCR, with one record for every CDR3 protein. The sample has over a million distinct CDR3 sequences, roughly 35% seen once; the top ten hold approximately 10%. This sample was taken from a study of Graves' ophthalmopathy and Graves' hyperthyroidism. Study summary: Hyperthyroidism showing no ophthalmopathy within 18 months of follow-up was stable.

General study findings and limits: In blood appeared most of the expanded thyroid clonotypes whose frequency exceeded 0.001. With just under 90% sensitivity and approximately 80% specificity, a 13-signature model separated ophthalmopathy from stable hyperthyroidism.

Symptoms, serum thyroxine and TRAb, thyroid ultrasound, and orbital computed tomography formed the diagnostic basis. The sequenced sample consisted of peripheral blood or thyroid tissue (not recorded which). This chain links TRBV29-1 with TRBJ2-2; D may be TRBD1 (5 bases). The sequence derives from an adult man with Graves' hyperthyroidism. The CDR3 DNA reads TGCAGCGCTCAGGGTTACACCGGGGAGCTGTTTTTT. It yields the protein CSAQGYTGELFF.